This T cell receptor beta chain was observed in a study of blood T cell repertoires in COVID-19. Overall study: Acute and convalescent COVID-19 specimens originated in the United States, Italy and Spain. The analysed material was cDNA or gDNA that came from T cells, B-cell-depleted T cells, or PBMCs.

Trimming left V 6 bases short and J 0 bases short, with 8 bases between. The CDR3 totals 13 residues. Only one count was recorded for this clone. In the authors' methods: Amplified reference gene primers provided the basis for estimating nucleated cell counts. The assay was immunoSEQ multiplex PCR, and TCRdb's table has in-frame clones only and misses some. V, J and clone size reflect that table, while D and trimming were determined from the DNA. Here the sample spans more than 95,000 clones, roughly 80% being singletons. This sequence was found in a man in his fifties or sixties with acute or convalescent COVID-19. The chain combines TRBV12-3 or TRBV12-4 with TRBJ1-2; maybe TRBD1 (5 bases). Sequenced input: peripheral blood. The CDR3 region has the DNA TGTGCCAGCAGCGACAGATCTAACTATGGCTACACCTTC. It encodes CASSDRSNYGYTF.